The following is a T cell receptor beta chain sequence with its context. The sample belongs to a study of T cell responses to AZD1222 COVID-19 vaccine. About the study: Pooled in the analysis were second doses at about 4 or about 12 weeks.

Assay used: immunoSEQ multiplex PCR; TCRdb lists only in-frame clones, some missing. This table holds over 150,000 clones, 88% found once. The clonotype originates from an adult in good health. Specimen: peripheral blood, collected on day 0 of AZD1222 vaccination.

The CDR3 DNA reads TGTGCCAGCACCGAAAATTCACCCCTCCACTTT. It encodes CASTENSPLHF. The V call is TRBV7-2, the J call TRBJ1-6, with D uncertain. This CDR3 is 11 amino acids long. Trimming stripped 7 bases from V and 7 bases from J, with 5 bases between. The V gene's germline CDR1 is SGHTA and CDR2 FQGNSA.